These 3 T cell receptor beta chains originate from one sample sequenced in a study of spatial heterogeneity in lung cancer. TCRdb independently ran MiXCR on the 5' RACE reads; one entry per CDR3 protein. The data hold 25,000 or so distinct CDR3 sequences, with roughly 3% observed a single time. Sample time point: sample taken at primary tumor resection. Material for sequencing was whole RNA from tumor, nontumor lung or frozen PBMC, left unsorted. The sequences come from PBMCs, collected at surgery. The origin of the receptors is a female donor with early-stage non-small cell lung cancer.

This clonotype has a count of ten or more. The chain links TRBV5-1 to TRBJ2-2; 7 bases agree with TRBD1. J gave up 4 bases and V 3 bases, and 6 bases lay outside the gene matches. Germline V gene data show CDR1 as SGHRS and CDR2 as YFSETQ. The CDR3 has 15 amino acids. CDR3 in amino acids: CASSSQGQTTGELFF. DNA for the CDR3: TGCGCCAGCAGCTCCCAGGGACAGACCACCGGGGAGCTGTTTTTT. Looking up the rest from reference TRBV5-1 and TRBJ2-2 gives the full variable domain: KAGVTQTPRYLIKTRGQQVTLSCSPISGHRSVSWYQQTPGQGLQFLFEYFSETQRNKGNFPGRFSGRQFSNSRSEMNVSTLELGDSALYLCASSSQGQTTGELFFGEGSRLTVL.

There are many counts of this clonotype. The chain uses TRBV4-1 and TRBJ2-1; D is ambiguous. Germline CDR1 and CDR2: MGHRA and YSYEKL. The CDR3 loop spans 12 amino acids. V was trimmed by 4 bases and J by 3 bases, leaving 4 bases between them. Here the CDR3 DNA reads TGCGCCAGCAGCCCTAGCTACAATGAGCAGTTCTTC. The encoded protein is CASSPSYNEQFF.

The table lists this clonotype with many counts. At one boundary the junction diverges from the germline segment, which might be a read error. This chain uses TRBV7-6 with TRBJ2-7; 9 bases align to TRBD2. Germline V CDR1 and CDR2: SGHVS, FNYEAQ. The CDR3 has 14 residues. The CDR3 is CANSSAGGPYEQYF. As DNA, the CDR3 is TGTGCCAACAGCTCAGCGGGAGGTCCCTACGAGCAGTACTTC.